This T cell receptor (beta chain) is from a study of blood T cell repertoires in COVID-19. Study overall: Both acute and convalescent COVID-19 samples were obtained from the United States, Italy and Spain. T cells, B-cell-depleted T cells, or PBMCs supplied cDNA or gDNA.

TCRdb's table, derived via immunoSEQ multiplex PCR, lists solely in-frame clones and lacks some. The repertoire holds tens of thousands of clones, with about 91% as singletons. Trimming took off 1 base at V and 5 bases at J, with 12 bases between the two ends. Per the germline V gene, CDR1 is SGHVS and CDR2 is FNYEAQ. CDR3 length: 14 amino acids. Material for sequencing was peripheral blood. The TCR was taken from a woman aged 80 or over with acute or convalescent COVID-19. This chain uses TRBV7-6 with TRBJ2-7, with D perhaps TRBD1 (6 bases). This CDR3 is CASSLVRGNDEQYF. The CDR3 DNA is TGTGCCAGCAGCTTAGTAAGGGGGAACGACGAGCAGTACTTC.